What follows describes a single T cell receptor beta chain. Its antigen is unidentified. Sequencing used immunoSEQ multiplex PCR; TCRdb keeps in-frame clones, though not all of them. The sample holds tens of thousands of clones, about 77% seen once. The data are from a study of radiotherapy plus CTLA-4 blockade in lung cancer. Across the whole study: Among all patients, roughly 19% showed objective responses, while about 30% had disease control.

Study-level results: Expansion in blood of tumor-derived TCR clones was seen after radiotherapy plus ipilimumab. Alongside interferon-beta, early blood T cell clone dynamics were reportedly the best predictor of response.

Germline assignment: CDR1 LNHDA and CDR2 SQIVND (reference sequence). J lost 2 bases, V lost 6 bases, and 7 bases had no gene match. This CDR3 spans 14 amino acids. The input for sequencing was peripheral blood, taken from a patient treated with radiotherapy plus ipilimumab. The chain uses TRBV19 and TRBJ2-7; 7 nucleotides align to TRBD1. The receptor was derived from a human donor with non-small cell lung cancer whose response to radiotherapy plus ipilimumab could not be evaluated. The CDR3 loop is CASSYPGQTYEQYF. CDR3 sequence (DNA): TGTGCCAGTAGCTACCCGGGACAGACCTACGAGCAGTACTTC.